A selection of T cell receptor beta chains follows, all from one sample in a study of T-cell memory formation after mild COVID-19. TCRdb analysed the 5' RACE reads with MiXCR anew, one entry per CDR3 protein. Of 250,000 to 350,000 distinct CDR3 sequences in the sample, roughly an eighth were seen once. The sequenced sample was PBMCs or a T cell subset sorted from them (not recorded which). These receptors all stem from a man younger than 35 who had mild COVID-19 (a few samples of this study predate the infection). Cell type and time point are not known. Each CDR3 is given with its conserved first and last residue. A D gene is named only where the DNA matches it firmly. Clone size appears in some rows only: once, few, many, or a class for an expanded clone.

TGTGCCAGCAGCTTAGTATGGTCGTCCGCCTATGGCTACACCTTC CASSLVWSSAYGYTF TRBJ1-2 few . TRBV7-8
TGTGCCAGCAGCTCAAGCGGGGCCGCCTACAATGAGCAGTTCTTC CASSSSGAAYNEQFF TRBJ2-1 few TRBD2 TRBV7-3
TGTGCCAGCAGCTTACTTGGGACAGGACGCACTGAAGCTTTCTTT CASSLLGTGRTEAFF TRBJ1-1 few TRBD1 TRBV7-6
TGTGCCAGCTGCCCTTCCCAGGGGTTCAGAGATACGCAGTATTTT CASCPSQGFRDTQYF TRBJ2-3 once . TRBV12-3/TRBV12-4
TGTGCCAGCAGCCCCCAGCGGGGGGGCAAAGAGACCCAGTACTTC CASSPQRGGKETQYF TRBJ2-5 . TRBD2 TRBV7-2
TGCAGTGCTAGAATCGGGAGTGACACTGAAGCTTTCTTT CSARIGSDTEAFF TRBJ1-1 few . TRBV20-1
TGCGCCAGCAGCCGCACCCCGACAGGCTCTGGAAACACCATATATTTT CASSRTPTGSGNTIYF TRBJ1-3 . . TRBV5-1
TGTGCCAGCAGCTTAGACGGACTCATAGCGGATGACACCTTC CASSLDGLIADDTF TRBJ1-2 . . TRBV7-9
TGTGCCAGCAGTTACGAGGCCCTGGGCCATGAAAAACTGTTTTTT CASSYEALGHEKLFF TRBJ1-4 few . TRBV6-2/TRBV6-3
TGTGCCAGCAGTACGTTTCTCGGACGGGGAGGCACTGAAGCTTTCTTT CASSTFLGRGGTEAFF TRBJ1-1 . . TRBV12-3/TRBV12-4
TGTGCCAGCGGCCGGGACAGGGAGGAAGCTTTCTTT CASGRDREEAFF TRBJ1-1 many TRBD1 TRBV7-2
TGTGCCATCTCACCGCCGGGGACTGTACGAGAGACCCAGTACTTC CAISPPGTVRETQYF TRBJ2-5 many . TRBV19
TGTGCCAGTAGTATAGTCCCTGGCGGGGCCGGGCCTCACACTGAAGCTTTCTTT CASSIVPGGAGPHTEAFF TRBJ1-1 . . TRBV19
TGCAGTGCTAGAGATGTAGGGTCGGGGAACACTGAAGCTTTCTTT CSARDVGSGNTEAFF TRBJ1-1 . . TRBV20-1
TGTGCCAGCAGCTTCGGCAGGGGGCGCGGAACTGAAGCTTTCTTT CASSFGRGRGTEAFF TRBJ1-1 . TRBD1 TRBV7-9
TGTGCCACCAGCAGAGATTTGGGACAGGGAGTGATCGCCGGGGAGCTGTTTTTT CATSRDLGQGVIAGELFF TRBJ2-2 few TRBD1 TRBV15
TGTGCCAGCAGCTTAAGTGGGGGGCCGGGCTATGAGCAGTTCTTC CASSLSGGPGYEQFF TRBJ2-1 . . TRBV7-3
TGTGCCAGCAGTCCTGGCCGGCTAGCGGGTGTCTACAATGAGCAGTTCTTC CASSPGRLAGVYNEQFF TRBJ2-1 . TRBD2 TRBV12-3/TRBV12-4
TGCGCCAGCAGCTTGGGGCAGGGTACGACTGAAGCTTTCTTT CASSLGQGTTEAFF TRBJ1-1 few . TRBV5-1
TGCGCCAGCAGCCAAGGCAGCAGGGGAATGAATGGCTACACCTTC CASSQGSRGMNGYTF TRBJ1-2 many . TRBV4-1
TGCGCCAGCAGCTCGTACAGGGGGCCTAACAATGAGCAGTTCTTC CASSSYRGPNNEQFF TRBJ2-1 . TRBD1 TRBV5-1
TGTGCCAGCAGCTCACAGGCGGGGAACACTGAAGCTTTCTTT CASSSQAGNTEAFF TRBJ1-1 . . TRBV7-6
TGCAGTGCTAGAGATGGTGGAGGCTACGAGCAGTACTTC CSARDGGGYEQYF TRBJ2-7 few . TRBV20-1
TGTGCCAGCAGCTCCTGGGACACCGCCTACGAGCAGTACTTC CASSSWDTAYEQYF TRBJ2-7 . . TRBV12-3/TRBV12-4
TGCGCCAGCAGCCAAGATAGTTTTAGGCCAGATACGCAGTATTTT CASSQDSFRPDTQYF TRBJ2-3 . . TRBV4-3
TGTGCCAGCAGTTACGGGGAAACGAACACAGATACGCAGTATTTT CASSYGETNTDTQYF TRBJ2-3 . . TRBV6-2/TRBV6-3
TGTGCCAGCAATCCGGCACAGGGGATCGATGAGCAGTTCTTC CASNPAQGIDEQFF TRBJ2-1 few TRBD1 TRBV6-5
TGTGCCAGCGCTTACCGGGCTAGCGGGAGAATTGAGCAGTTCTTC CASAYRASGRIEQFF TRBJ2-1 . TRBD2 TRBV12-3/TRBV12-4